Below, one T cell receptor beta chain is given with its context. What it binds is not known. Preparation of the TCRbeta library used unique molecular identifiers. TCRdb independently ran MiXCR on the PCR reads; one entry per CDR3 protein. In the table there are some 830,000 distinct CDR3 sequences, 16% of which are singletons. This sample is part of a study of T-cell reconstitution after alpha-beta-depleted transplantation in children. Study-wide results and limits: Newly generated T cells supplied most T-cell counts and diversity one year post-transplant. From surviving recipient T cells and thymic progenitors came the high day-60 TCRbeta diversity observed in some patients. Several hundred rapidly expanded clones from non-depleted graft cells reportedly supplied alpha-beta T cells about two months post-transplant.

The source material was PBMCs, mostly from graft donor cells, sampled 360 days after TCRalphabeta/CD19-depleted stem cell transplant. This TCR was recovered from a male patient aged 5 to 17 who had a stem cell transplant for acute lymphoblastic leukemia, so the T cells may come from the graft donor.

DNA of the CDR3: TGCGCCAGCGGCGACCGACAGGGATGGACCTACGAGCAGTACTTC. It codes for CASGDRQGWTYEQYF. The chain carries TRBV5-1 and TRBJ2-7, with 7 bases fitting TRBD1. Germline-derived CDR1 and CDR2 are SGHRS and YFSETQ. Trimming at V came to 7 bases and at J to 2 bases, leaving 12 bases not matched to a gene. The CDR3 extends over 15 amino acids.